The 10 T cell receptor beta chains below come from one sample, sequenced in a study of Tregs in tolerant kidney transplant recipients. The table came from immunoSEQ multiplex PCR; TCRdb's copy has only in-frame clones and leaves some out. Here the sample spans 40,000 to 50,000 clones, 91% being singletons. The sequenced material came from Tregs from blood. The receptors shown here come from a human donor in good health.

The gene calls are TRBV5-1 and TRBJ1-1; TRBD1 might be the D (5 bases). There are 13 residues in the CDR3. Deletions cut 3 bases from V and 8 bases from J, with 14 bases between. Per the germline V gene, CDR1 is SGHRS and CDR2 is YFSETQ. The CDR3 is CASSSLGGAEAFF. The CDR3 bases are TGCGCCAGCAGCTCGTTGGGAGGGGCAGAAGCTTTCTTT.

J is TRBJ2-7 and V is TRBV10-1; 10 nucleotides match TRBD2. The junction had 2 bases not matched to a gene; V was cut back by 0 bases and J by 3 bases. CDR3 size: 15 residues. Germline V gives CDR1 WNHNN, CDR2 SYGVQD (reference sequence). The CDR3 DNA reads as TGCGCCAGCAGTGAGTCCCTAGCGGGAGTCTACGAGCAGTACTTC. Encoded protein: CASSESLAGVYEQYF.

The chain employs TRBV2 and TRBJ2-3, with 16 bases identical to TRBD2. There are 17 residues in the CDR3. CDR1 and CDR2 from the germline V gene are SNHLY and FYNNEI. Germline trimming cut 7 bases from V and 2 bases from J; bases unmatched to any gene: 6. CDR3 residues: CASTGLAGGTPTDTQYF. As DNA, the CDR3 is TGTGCCAGCACGGGACTAGCGGGGGGGACCCCCACAGATACGCAGTATTTT.

The rearrangement links TRBV11-2 to TRBJ1-1; D remains unclear. The germline V gene encodes CDR1 SGHAT and CDR2 FQNNGV. The CDR3 extends over 12 amino acids. Trimming left V 3 bases short and J 7 bases short, with 9 bases between. The CDR3 DNA reads as TGTGCCAGCAGCTTGAGTTGGGGTGAAGCTTTCTTT. Translation gives CASSLSWGEAFF.

This chain links TRBV7-3 with TRBJ1-1; 7 nucleotides match TRBD1. V shed 5 bases and J 0 bases; nucleotides not matched to a gene: 3. Looked up from germline, CDR1 is SGHTA and CDR2 is FQGTGA. The CDR3 covers 14 residues. This CDR3 reads CASSQGQLNTEAFF. Here the CDR3 DNA reads TGTGCCAGCAGCCAGGGACAGCTGAACACTGAAGCTTTCTTT.

Worth noting for this clone: The same CDR3 also results from other DNA sequences found in this sample. The rearrangement links TRBV5-5 to TRBJ2-7, with TRBD1 identical over 11 bases. Trimming at V came to 0 bases and at J to 2 bases, leaving 16 bases not matched to a gene. The CDR3 has 20 amino acids. Germline V gene lookup returns CDR1 SGHKS and CDR2 YYEKEE (reference sequence). The CDR3 reads CASSLVLADRGRIRAYEQYF. In DNA form, the CDR3 reads TGTGCCAGCAGCTTGGTTCTCGCGGACAGGGGGCGGATAAGGGCCTACGAGCAGTACTTC.

The rearrangement uses TRBV5-1 and TRBJ2-3, with 14 bases fitting TRBD2. Germline lookup yields CDR1 SGHRS and CDR2 YFSETQ. The V and J ends lost 1 base and 5 bases, in that order; junction bases with no gene match: 3. The CDR3 spans 16 residues. Here the CDR3 reads CASSLRTSGGIDTQYF. The CDR3 DNA reads as TGCGCCAGCAGCTTGAGGACTAGCGGGGGGATAGATACGCAGTATTTT. Supplemented by reference TRBV5-1 and TRBJ2-3, the full variable domain reads KAGVTQTPRYLIKTRGQQVTLSCSPISGHRSVSWYQQTPGQGLQFLFEYFSETQRNKGNFPGRFSGRQFSNSRSEMNVSTLELGDSALYLCASSLRTSGGIDTQYFGPGTRLTVL.

This chain joins TRBV7-9 and TRBJ2-7, with 7 bases aligning to TRBD1. CDR3 size: 14 residues. Germline V lookup: CDR1 SEHNR, CDR2 FQNEAQ (reference sequence). Unmatched junction bases numbered 4, after V lost 5 bases and J lost 0 bases. The CDR3 spells CASSRDRASYEQYF. In nucleotides, the CDR3 is TGTGCCAGCAGCCGGGACAGAGCCTCCTACGAGCAGTACTTC.

J is TRBJ2-2 and V is TRBV12-5; 9 bases fit TRBD1. The CDR3 covers 15 residues. Trimming took 5 bases from V and 1 from J; bases not matched to a gene: 2. Germline CDR1 is LGHNT and CDR2 is FRNRAP. CDR3 coding DNA: TGTGCTAGTGGTGAGGGACAGGGGAACACCGGGGAGCTGTTTTTT. This gives the protein CASGEGQGNTGELFF.

The J gene is TRBJ2-7, the V gene TRBV11-2, with 7 bases identical to TRBD1. Germline V gene data show CDR1 as SGHAT and CDR2 as FQNNGV. This CDR3 region has 18 residues. The ends lost 5 bases at V and 3 bases at J; junction bases unmatched: 19. The CDR3 sequence: CASSPLRSPPGQNYEQYF. CDR3 sequence (DNA): TGTGCCAGCAGCCCGTTACGGAGTCCTCCGGGACAGAACTACGAGCAGTACTTC.